These T cell receptor beta chains were read from a single sample in a study of cytomegalovirus exposure and HLA in healthy donors. Profiled with immunoSEQ multiplex PCR; TCRdb holds only in-frame clones, not every one. The top ten hold roughly 4.4% of the sample, which has some 150,000 clones, 80% to 90% seen once. Specimen: PBMCs. Receptor source: a woman in her late teens or twenties in good health and CMV-seropositive. Both conserved end residues are part of each CDR3. A D gene is named only where the DNA matches it firmly. Clone size is shown for a subset of rows, as once, few, many or a class of expanded clone.

D	V	size	J	CDR3	DNA
TRBD1	TRBV5-1	.	TRBJ2-3	CASSYRDRGLGTDTQYF	TGCGCCAGCAGCTACCGGGACAGGGGTTTGGGGACAGATACGCAGTATTTT
.	TRBV7-4	.	TRBJ2-3	CASSAWGGRGPSRSTDTQYF	TGTGCCAGCAGCGCCTGGGGGGGGCGGGGGCCCTCTAGAAGCACAGATACGCAGTATTTT
TRBD1	TRBV6-6	.	TRBJ1-6	CASEGGAGRNSPLHF	TGTGCCAGCGAAGGGGGCGCCGGAAGGAATTCACCCCTCCACTTT
.	TRBV4-1	.	TRBJ2-7	CASSQENQGSLYEQYF	TGCGCCAGCAGCCAGGAGAACCAGGGCTCGCTCTACGAGCAGTACTTC
.	TRBV23-1	.	TRBJ1-2	CASRRPTLDSYYGYTF	TGCGCCAGCAGACGGCCGACTCTGGACAGTTACTATGGCTACACCTTC
TRBD1	TRBV4-2	.	TRBJ1-6	CASSQDVDRGGSPLHF	TGTGCCAGCAGCCAAGATGTGGACAGGGGGGGTTCACCCCTCCACTTT
.	TRBV7-8	.	TRBJ2-3	CASSSRTPDTDTQYF	TGTGCCAGCAGCTCCCGGACTCCTGACACAGATACGCAGTATTTT
.	TRBV19	once	TRBJ2-3	CASSIDPYGLKNF	TGTGCCAGTAGTATAGATCCATACGGACTGAAAAATTTT
.	TRBV18	.	TRBJ1-2	CASSPAVTGYTF	TGTGCCAGCTCACCAGCAGTCACAGGCTACACCTTC
TRBD1	TRBV4-2	.	TRBJ2-5	CASSHIPGQLRETQYF	TGTGCCAGCAGCCATATCCCGGGACAGCTCAGAGAGACCCAGTACTTC
TRBD1	TRBV5-1	once	TRBJ1-6	CASSRDRNSPLHF	TGCGCCAGCAGCCGGGACAGGAATTCACCCCTCCACTTT
TRBD1	TRBV6-1	.	TRBJ1-3	CASRTDRAGNTIYF	TGTGCCAGCAGAACCGACAGGGCTGGAAACACCATATATTTT
TRBD1	TRBV27	.	TRBJ1-4	CASRHTGVSEKLFF	TGTGCCAGCAGACACACAGGGGTGTCGGAAAAACTGTTTTTT
.	TRBV30	.	TRBJ2-7	CAWSGTASSYEQYF	TGTGCCTGGAGTGGGACAGCGAGCTCCTACGAGCAGTACTTC
.	TRBV6-6	.	TRBJ1-1	CASSYYSPNTEAFF	TGTGCCAGCAGTTACTACTCACCTAACACTGAAGCTTTCTTT
.	TRBV4-2	.	TRBJ2-7	CASSQEERSYEQYF	TGTGCCAGCAGCCAAGAGGAGAGGTCCTACGAGCAGTACTTC
TRBD2	TRBV2	.	TRBJ2-7	CASSGGWGGEQYF	TGTGCCAGCAGTGGGGGGTGGGGGGGGGAGCAGTACTTC
.	TRBV5-1	.	TRBJ1-6	CASSFRDTINSPLHF	TGCGCCAGCAGCTTTCGGGACACTATTAATTCACCCCTCCACTTT
TRBD1	TRBV7-9	.	TRBJ2-7	CASSLELGQGSREQYF	TGTGCCAGCAGCTTAGAGTTAGGACAGGGGAGTAGGGAGCAGTACTTC
TRBD1	TRBV7-9	.	TRBJ1-6	CASSDGQVDGSPLHF	TGTGCCAGCAGCGATGGACAGGTGGACGGTTCACCCCTCCACTTT
TRBD1	TRBV7-9	.	TRBJ1-5	CASSETGGYNQPQHF	TGTGCCAGCAGTGAGACAGGGGGCTATAATCAGCCCCAGCATTTT
.	TRBV13	.	TRBJ2-3	CASSPADYTDTQYF	TGTGCCAGCAGCCCAGCAGACTACACAGATACGCAGTATTTT
.	TRBV11-3	.	TRBJ2-5	CASALGLEARETQYF	TGTGCCAGCGCCCTGGGACTTGAGGCACGAGAGACCCAGTACTTC
TRBD2	TRBV12-5	.	TRBJ2-5	CASGPGLAIQETQYF	TGTGCTAGTGGCCCGGGACTAGCCATCCAGGAGACCCAGTACTTC
.	TRBV30	.	TRBJ2-1	CAWIGKPEETGFTYNEQFF	TGTGCCTGGATTGGGAAACCAGAGGAGACAGGCTTTACCTACAATGAGCAGTTCTTC
TRBD1	TRBV5-4	.	TRBJ1-2	CASSKWTGGAYGYTF	TGTGCCAGCAGCAAATGGACAGGGGGCGCCTATGGCTACACCTTC